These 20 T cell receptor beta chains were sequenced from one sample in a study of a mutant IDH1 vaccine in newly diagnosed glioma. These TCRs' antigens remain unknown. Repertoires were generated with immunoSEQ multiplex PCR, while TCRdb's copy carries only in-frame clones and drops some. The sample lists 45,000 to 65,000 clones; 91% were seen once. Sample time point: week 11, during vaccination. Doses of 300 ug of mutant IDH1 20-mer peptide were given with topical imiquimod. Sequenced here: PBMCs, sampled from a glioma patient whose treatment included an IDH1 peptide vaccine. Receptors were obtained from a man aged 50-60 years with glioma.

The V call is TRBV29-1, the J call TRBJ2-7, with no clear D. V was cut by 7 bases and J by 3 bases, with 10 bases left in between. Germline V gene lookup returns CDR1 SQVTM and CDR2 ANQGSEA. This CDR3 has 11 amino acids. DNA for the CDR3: TGCAGCGCTACGTCCGACTACGAGCAGTACTTC. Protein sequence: CSATSDYEQYF.

As DNA, the CDR3 is TGTGCCAGCTCACCGATGGGACAGGGCTCCTCCTACGAGCAGTACTTC. This codes for CASSPMGQGSSYEQYF. This rearrangement joins TRBV18 to TRBJ2-7, with TRBD1 matching over 9 bases. CDR1 KGHSH and CDR2 LQKENI come from the germline V gene. Unmatched junction bases numbered 6, after V lost 3 bases and J lost 0 bases. This CDR3 contains 16 residues.

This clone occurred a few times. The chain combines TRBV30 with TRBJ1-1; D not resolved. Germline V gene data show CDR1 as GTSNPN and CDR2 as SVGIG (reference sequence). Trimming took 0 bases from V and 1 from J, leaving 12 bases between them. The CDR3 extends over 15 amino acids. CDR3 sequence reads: CAWSVLNRPNTEAFF. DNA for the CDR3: TGTGCCTGGAGTGTACTCAACAGACCGAACACTGAAGCTTTCTTT.

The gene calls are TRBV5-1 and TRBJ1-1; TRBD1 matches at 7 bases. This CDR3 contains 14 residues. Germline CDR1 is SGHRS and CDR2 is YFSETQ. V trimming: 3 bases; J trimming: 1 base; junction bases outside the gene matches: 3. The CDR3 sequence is CASSSGTENTEAFF. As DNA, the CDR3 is TGCGCCAGCAGCTCCGGGACAGAGAACACTGAAGCTTTCTTT.

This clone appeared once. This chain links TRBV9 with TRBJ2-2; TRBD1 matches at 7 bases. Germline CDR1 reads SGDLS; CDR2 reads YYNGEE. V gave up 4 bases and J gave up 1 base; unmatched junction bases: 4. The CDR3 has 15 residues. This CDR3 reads CASSTRQGNTGELFF. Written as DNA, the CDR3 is TGTGCCAGCAGCACAAGACAGGGGAACACCGGGGAGCTGTTTTTT. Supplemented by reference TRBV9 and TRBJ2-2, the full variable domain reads DSGVTQTPKHLITATGQRVTLRCSPRSGDLSVYWYQQSLDQGLQFLIQYYNGEERAKGNILERFSAQQFPDLHSELNLSSLELGDSALYFCASSTRQGNTGELFFGEGSRLTVL.

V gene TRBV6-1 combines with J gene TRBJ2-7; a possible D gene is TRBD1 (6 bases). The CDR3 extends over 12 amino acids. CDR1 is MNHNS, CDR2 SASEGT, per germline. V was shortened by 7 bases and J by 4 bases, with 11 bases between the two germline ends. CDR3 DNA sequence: TGTGCCAGCAACGTACAGGGTTACGAGCAGTACTTC. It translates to CASNVQGYEQYF.

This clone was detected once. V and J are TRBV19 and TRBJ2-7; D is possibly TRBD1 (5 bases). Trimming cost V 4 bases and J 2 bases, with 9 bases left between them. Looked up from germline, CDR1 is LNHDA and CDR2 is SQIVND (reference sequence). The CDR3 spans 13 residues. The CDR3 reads CASSTGLAYEQYF. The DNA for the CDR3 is TGTGCCAGTAGTACAGGGTTGGCCTACGAGCAGTACTTC.

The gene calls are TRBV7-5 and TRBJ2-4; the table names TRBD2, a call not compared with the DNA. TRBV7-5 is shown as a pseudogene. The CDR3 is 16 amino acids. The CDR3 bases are TGTGCCAGAAGTACCGATGTGACGGGGGGGTTAAACATTCAGTACTTC. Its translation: CARSTDVTGGLNIQYF.

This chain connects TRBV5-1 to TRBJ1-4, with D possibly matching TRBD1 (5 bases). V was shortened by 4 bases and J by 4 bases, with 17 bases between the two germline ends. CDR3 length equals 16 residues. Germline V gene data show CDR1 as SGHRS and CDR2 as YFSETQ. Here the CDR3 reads CASSTDLQVYNEKLFF. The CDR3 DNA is TGCGCCAGCAGCACCGATCTACAGGTTTATAATGAAAAACTGTTTTTT.

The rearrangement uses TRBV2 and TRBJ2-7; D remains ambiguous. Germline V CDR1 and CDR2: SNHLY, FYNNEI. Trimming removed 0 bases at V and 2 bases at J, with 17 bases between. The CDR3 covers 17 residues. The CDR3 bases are TGTGCCAGCAGTGAAGCGCTCCGGAATTCTTTTACCTACGAGCAGTACTTC. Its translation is CASSEALRNSFTYEQYF.

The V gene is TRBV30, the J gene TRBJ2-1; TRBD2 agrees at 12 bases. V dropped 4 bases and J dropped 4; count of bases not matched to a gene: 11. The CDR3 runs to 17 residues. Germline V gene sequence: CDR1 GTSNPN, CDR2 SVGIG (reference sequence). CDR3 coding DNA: TGTGCCTGGACCAGTGCGAGGACTAGCGGGGTTTACAATGAGCAGTTCTTC. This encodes CAWTSARTSGVYNEQFF.

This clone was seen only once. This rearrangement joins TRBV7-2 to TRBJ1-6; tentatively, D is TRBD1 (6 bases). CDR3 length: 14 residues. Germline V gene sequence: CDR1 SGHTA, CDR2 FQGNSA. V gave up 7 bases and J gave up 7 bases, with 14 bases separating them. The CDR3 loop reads CASITTGTNSPLHF. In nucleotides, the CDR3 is TGTGCCAGCATCACGACAGGAACAAATTCACCCCTCCACTTT.

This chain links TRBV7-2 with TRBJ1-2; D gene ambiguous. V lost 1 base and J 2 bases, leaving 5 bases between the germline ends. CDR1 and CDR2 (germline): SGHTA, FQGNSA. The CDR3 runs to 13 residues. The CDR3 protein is CASSLGANYGYTF. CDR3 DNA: TGTGCCAGCAGCTTAGGAGCCAACTATGGCTACACCTTC.

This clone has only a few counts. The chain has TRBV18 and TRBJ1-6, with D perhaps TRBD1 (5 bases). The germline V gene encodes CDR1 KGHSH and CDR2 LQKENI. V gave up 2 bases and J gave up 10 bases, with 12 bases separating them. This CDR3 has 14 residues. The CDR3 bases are TGTGCCAGCTCACCAACGGGGGAAAGATCACCCCTCCACTTT. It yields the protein CASSPTGERSPLHF.

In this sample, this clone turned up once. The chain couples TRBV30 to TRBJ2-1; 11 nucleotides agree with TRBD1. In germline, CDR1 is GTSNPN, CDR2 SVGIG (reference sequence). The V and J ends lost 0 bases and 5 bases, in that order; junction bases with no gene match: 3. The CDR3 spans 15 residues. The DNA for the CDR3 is TGTGCCTGGAGTGTACTGGGACAGGGGGACAATGAGCAGTTCTTC. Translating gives CAWSVLGQGDNEQFF.

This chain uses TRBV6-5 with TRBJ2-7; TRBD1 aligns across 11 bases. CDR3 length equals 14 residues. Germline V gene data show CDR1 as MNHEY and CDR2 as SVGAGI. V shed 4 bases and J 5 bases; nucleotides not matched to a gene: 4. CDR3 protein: CASSWDRGIDEQYF. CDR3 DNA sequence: TGTGCCAGCAGTTGGGACAGGGGGATCGACGAGCAGTACTTC.

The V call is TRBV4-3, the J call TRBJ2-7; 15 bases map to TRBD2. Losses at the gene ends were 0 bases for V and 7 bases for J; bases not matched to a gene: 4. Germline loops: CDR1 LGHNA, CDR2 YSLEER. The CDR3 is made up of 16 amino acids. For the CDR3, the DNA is TGCGCCAGCAGCCAAGATAGGACTAGCGGGGGGGGTGAGCAGTACTTC. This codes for CASSQDRTSGGGEQYF.

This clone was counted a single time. CDR3 sequence (DNA): TGCGCCAGCAGCCTAGCTGCCGATAGCACAGATACGCAGTATTTT. This translates into CASSLAADSTDTQYF. The rearrangement joins TRBV5-1 to TRBJ2-3; D possibly corresponds to TRBD2 (5 bases). This CDR3 is built from 15 residues. Looked up from germline, CDR1 is SGHRS and CDR2 is YFSETQ. Trimming pared 4 bases from V and 0 bases from J, leaving 12 bases between.

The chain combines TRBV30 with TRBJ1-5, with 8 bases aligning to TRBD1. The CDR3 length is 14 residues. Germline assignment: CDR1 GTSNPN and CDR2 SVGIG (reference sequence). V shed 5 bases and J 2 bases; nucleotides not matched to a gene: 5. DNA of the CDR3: TGTGCCTGGGGAGTACAGGGGGGCAATCAGCCCCAGCATTTT. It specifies CAWGVQGGNQPQHF.

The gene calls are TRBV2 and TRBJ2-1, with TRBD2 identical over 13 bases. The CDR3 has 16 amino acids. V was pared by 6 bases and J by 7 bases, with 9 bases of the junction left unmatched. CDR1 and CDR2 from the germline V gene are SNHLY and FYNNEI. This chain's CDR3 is CASRKEGLAGSNEQFF. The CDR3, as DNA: TGTGCCAGCAGAAAAGAGGGACTAGCGGGAAGTAATGAGCAGTTCTTC.